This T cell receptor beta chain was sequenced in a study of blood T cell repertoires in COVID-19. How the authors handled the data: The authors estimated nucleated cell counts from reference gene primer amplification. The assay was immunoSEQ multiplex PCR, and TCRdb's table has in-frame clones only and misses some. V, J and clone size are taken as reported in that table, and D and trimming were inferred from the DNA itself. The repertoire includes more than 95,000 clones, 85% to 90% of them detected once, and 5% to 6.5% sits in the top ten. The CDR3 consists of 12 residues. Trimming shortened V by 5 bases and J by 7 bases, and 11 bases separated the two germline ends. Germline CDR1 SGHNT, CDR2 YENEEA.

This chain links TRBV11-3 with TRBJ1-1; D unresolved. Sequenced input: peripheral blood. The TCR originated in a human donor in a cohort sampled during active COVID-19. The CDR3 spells CASSRGGVEAFF. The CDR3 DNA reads TGTGCCAGCAGCCGGGGTGGAGTTGAAGCTTTCTTT.